The following is a T cell receptor beta chain sequence with its context. A single count supports this clone. No antigen is known for it. Base qualities were left out, and no much larger clone turns up one base away. The CDR3 runs 13 amino acids, cysteine and phenylalanine included. The sequence is cut down to CDR3 DNA, 39 bases in frame from base 1. As encoded in the germline V gene, CDR1 is MDHEN while CDR2 is SYDVKM. From V the trimming removes 6 bases and from J it removes 5 bases, while the gene matches leave 3 bases of the junction unaccounted for. The CDR3 regions of human TCRbeta chains were analyzed by immunosequencing. The original methods were these. Repertoire TCRs were checked for matches against a reference library of SARS-CoV-2-specific TCRs that had been generated using the MIRA antigen-specificity platform. Breadth was defined as the fraction of unique TCRs that were SARS-CoV-2-associated. Depth was defined as the fraction of total T cells that were SARS-CoV-2-associated. Using the MIRA data, every spike-specific TCR was mapped to the spike region that the TCR reacted to and assigned to either a CD4 or a CD8 class. Log10-transformed breadth and depth values were compared by one-way ANOVA with Sidak's multiple comparisons tests. TCRdb retrieved this table from immuneACCESS and kept in-frame rearrangements only. Not all clones are present; in checked studies, unresolved V genes account for under half, and no reason is known for the remainder. V, J and clone size derive from that table, while D and trimming were established from the DNA sequence. The table for this sample lists approximately 180,000 clones; 75% to 95% of them were counted only once. The ten biggest clones cover 2.5% to 3% of the sample.

This sample stems from a study of T cell responses to AZD1222 COVID-19 vaccine (dated by TCRdb to the early 2020s). About the full investigation: Because spike-specific TCR depth and breadth did not differ between the two schedules, AZD1222 recipients who got a second dose at roughly 4 weeks were pooled with those who got a second dose at roughly 12 weeks. A total of approximately 240 trial participants underwent TCR sequencing, of whom about 210 had received two doses of AZD1222 and roughly 26 had received two doses of the MenACWY control vaccine. Trial participants were enrolled into age subgroups of 18-55, 56-69 and 70-plus years, which contained about 160, 30 and 59 TCR-sequenced participants, respectively.

The sample's time point label is to be understood as: baseline before first vaccination. The vaccinee samples were drawn from two UK trials, COV001 and COV002, one of which was a single-blind randomized controlled phase 2/3 trial testing AZD1222 (ChAdOx1 nCoV-19) in healthy adults. For TCRbeta chain sequencing, PBMC samples were collected from trial participants at day 0 and at day 28 after the second dose. The paper as a whole reports these results and caveats: Because no samples from the day 14 peak response were available, repertoires could be characterized only after the peak T cell response. The vaccine-associated CD4 TCRs covered the entire spike protein, and the dominant responses fell in regions 160-218 and 743-854. Spike-specific TCR breadth and depth rose significantly after two AZD1222 doses compared with day 0 and with MenACWY recipients. The 56-69-year group was small, and its depth increase did not reach significance, likely because of low power. Conclusions about previously exposed vaccinees are limited because only a handful of AZD1222 recipients were SARS-CoV-2 seropositive at baseline. Reportedly, close to half of the unique spike-specific TCRs recognized epitopes lying outside the regions that are mutated in the B.1.351 and B.1.1.7 variants. Participants were mostly white British, with more females than males. The authors suggested clonal diversity may have been underestimated.

Material: peripheral blood, obtained on day 0 of AZD1222 vaccination. The V and J segments used are TRBV28 and TRBJ2-7, and 11 junctional nucleotides match TRBD1. The TCR comes from an adult in good health. The bases read TGTGCCAGCAGGGGGACAGGGGGAGACGAGCAGTACTTC. Translated, it reads CASRGTGGDEQYF. The reference TRBV28 and TRBJ2-7 proteins fill in what lies around the CDR3, so the full variable domain reads DVKVTQSSRYLVKRTGEKVFLECVQDMDHENMFWYRQDPGLGLRLIYFSYDVKMKEKGDIPEGYSVSREKKERFSLILESASTNQTSMYLCASRGTGGDEQYFGPGTRLTVT.